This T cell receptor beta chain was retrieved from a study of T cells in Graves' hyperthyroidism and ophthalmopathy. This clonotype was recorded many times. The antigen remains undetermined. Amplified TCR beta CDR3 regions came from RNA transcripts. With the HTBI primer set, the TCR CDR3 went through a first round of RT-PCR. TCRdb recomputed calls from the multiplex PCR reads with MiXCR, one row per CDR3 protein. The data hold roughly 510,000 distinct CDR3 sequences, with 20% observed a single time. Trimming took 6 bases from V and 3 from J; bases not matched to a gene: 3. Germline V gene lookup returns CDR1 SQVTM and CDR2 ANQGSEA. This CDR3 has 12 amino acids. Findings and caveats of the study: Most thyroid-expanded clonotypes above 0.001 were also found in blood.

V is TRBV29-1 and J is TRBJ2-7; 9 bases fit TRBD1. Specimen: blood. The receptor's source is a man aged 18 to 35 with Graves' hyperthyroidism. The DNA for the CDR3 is TGCAGCGTCGAGGGACAGGGCTACGAGCAGTACTTC. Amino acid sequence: CSVEGQGYEQYF.